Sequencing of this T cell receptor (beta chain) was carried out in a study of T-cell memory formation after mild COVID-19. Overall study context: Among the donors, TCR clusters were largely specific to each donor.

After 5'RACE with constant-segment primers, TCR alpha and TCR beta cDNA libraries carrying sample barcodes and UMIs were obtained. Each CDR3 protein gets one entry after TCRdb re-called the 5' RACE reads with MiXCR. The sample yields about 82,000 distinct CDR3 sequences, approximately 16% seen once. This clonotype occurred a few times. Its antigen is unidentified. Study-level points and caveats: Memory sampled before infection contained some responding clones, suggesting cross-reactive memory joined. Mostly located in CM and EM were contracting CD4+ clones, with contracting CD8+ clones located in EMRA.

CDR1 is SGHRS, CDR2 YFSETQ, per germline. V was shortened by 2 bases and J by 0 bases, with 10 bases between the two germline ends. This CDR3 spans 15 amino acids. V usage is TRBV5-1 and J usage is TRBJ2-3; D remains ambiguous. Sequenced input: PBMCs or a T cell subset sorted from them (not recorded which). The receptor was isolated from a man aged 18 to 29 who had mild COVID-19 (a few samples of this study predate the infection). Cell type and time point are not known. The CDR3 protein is CASSFSRTSTDTQYF. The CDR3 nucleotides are TGCGCCAGCAGCTTTTCTCGGACGAGCACAGATACGCAGTATTTT.